A single sample is the source of the 24 T cell receptor beta chains below, sequenced in a study of beta chain features in type 1 diabetes. Expressed TCRB transcripts were sequenced because the entire RNA isolate underwent reverse transcription. The assay was immunoSEQ multiplex PCR, and TCRdb's table has in-frame clones only and misses some. The table shows roughly 350,000 clones, with approximately 10% occurring only once. The sequenced sample consisted of naive CD4+ T cells from blood. These receptors were collected from a woman under 40 in good health.

This clone was observed a handful of times. V is TRBV9 and J is TRBJ2-5; D not certain. Trimming removed 4 bases from V and 2 bases from J, with 9 bases in between. CDR1 is SGDLS, CDR2 YYNGEE, per germline. This CDR3 comprises 13 residues. DNA of the CDR3: TGTGCCAGCAGCCCTGGGCCTCAAGAGACCCAGTACTTC. Its protein is CASSPGPQETQYF. The variable domain in full, completed from reference TRBV9 and TRBJ2-5, reads DSGVTQTPKHLITATGQRVTLRCSPRSGDLSVYWYQQSLDQGLQFLIQYYNGEERAKGNILERFSAQQFPDLHSELNLSSLELGDSALYFCASSPGPQETQYFGPGTRLLVL.

J is TRBJ2-7 and V is TRBV7-3, with 7 bases lining up with TRBD2. Germline loops: CDR1 SGHTA, CDR2 FQGTGA. The junction had 11 bases not matched to a gene; V was cut back by 5 bases and J by 4 bases. This CDR3 spans 15 amino acids. The CDR3 region is CASSRHGGGEYEQYF. In DNA, the CDR3 is TGTGCCAGCAGCCGCCACGGGGGAGGGGAATACGAGCAGTACTTC.

V and J are TRBV5-6 and TRBJ2-7; 13 bases match TRBD2. Losses at the gene ends were 1 base for V and 2 bases for J; bases not matched to a gene: 3. The CDR3 consists of 16 residues. Looked up from germline, CDR1 is SGHDT and CDR2 is YYEEEE. CDR3 DNA: TGTGCCAGCAGCTTGAGGACTAGCGGGGGTACCTACGAGCAGTACTTC. This translates into CASSLRTSGGTYEQYF.

This clone was counted a few times. The J gene is TRBJ2-3, the V gene TRBV7-6, with 10 nucleotides matching TRBD1. This CDR3 contains 16 residues. Losses at the gene ends were 5 bases for V and 3 bases for J; bases not matched to a gene: 8. Germline lookup yields CDR1 SGHVS and CDR2 FNYEAQ. CDR3 DNA: TGTGCCAGCAGCGCGACAGGGGGCGCAAGGACAGATACGCAGTATTTT. Protein product: CASSATGGARTDTQYF. Full variable domain (outside the CDR3, taken from reference TRBV7-6 and TRBJ2-3): GAGVSQSPRYKVTKRGQDVALRCDPISGHVSLYWYRQALGQGPEFLTYFNYEAQQDKSGLPNDRFSAERPEGSISTLTIQRTEQRDSAMYRCASSATGGARTDTQYFGPGTRLTVL.

The sample holds a few counts of this clone. The genes are TRBV28 and TRBJ2-1; D is possibly TRBD2 (5 bases). Trimming shortened V by 5 bases and J by 7 bases, and 15 bases separated the two germline ends. The CDR3 totals 14 residues. The germline CDR1 and CDR2 sequences are MDHEN and SYDVKM. This chain's CDR3 is CASSAPASGNEQFF. CDR3 nucleotide sequence: TGTGCCAGCAGTGCCCCCGCTTCGGGGAATGAGCAGTTCTTC.

J is TRBJ2-1 and V is TRBV6-5, with D possibly matching TRBD2 (5 bases). Germline loops: CDR1 MNHEY, CDR2 SVGAGI. V was clipped by 0 bases and J by 0 bases, with 9 bases between them. The CDR3 spans 16 residues. CDR3 sequence reads: CASSYSPSISYNEQFF. CDR3 bases: TGTGCCAGCAGTTACTCGCCTAGCATCTCCTACAATGAGCAGTTCTTC.

The chain carries TRBV30 and TRBJ2-2, with D possibly being TRBD1 (5 bases). The CDR3 spans 12 residues. Trimming shortened V by 4 bases and J by 6 bases, and 9 bases separated the two germline ends. The germline gives CDR1 GTSNPN, CDR2 SVGIG (reference sequence). CDR3 DNA: TGTGCCTGGACGTGGGGCCCCGGGGAGCTGTTTTTT. Its protein is CAWTWGPGELFF.

This clone appeared once. This rearrangement joins TRBV30 to TRBJ2-5; 14 positions agree with TRBD2. Looked up from germline, CDR1 is GTSNPN and CDR2 is SVGIG (reference sequence). The CDR3 has 16 residues. V dropped 2 bases and J dropped 4; count of bases not matched to a gene: 6. The CDR3 nucleotides read TGTGCCTGGAGTCCAGGACTAGCGGGAGGCGGAGAGACCCAGTACTTC. Translation: CAWSPGLAGGGETQYF.

The chain is built from TRBV7-2 and TRBJ2-7, with 9 bases aligning to TRBD1. There are 14 residues in the CDR3. The junction had 9 bases not matched to a gene; V was cut back by 5 bases and J by 7 bases. Germline V lookup: CDR1 SGHTA, CDR2 FQGNSA. The CDR3 DNA reads TGTGCCAGCAGCAATCCGGGACAGGGAGGGGAGCAGTACTTC. Residues: CASSNPGQGGEQYF.

This clone appeared a few times. The chain employs TRBV6-6 and TRBJ2-2; tentatively, D is TRBD2 (5 bases). Germline values: CDR1 MNHNY, CDR2 SVGAGI (reference sequence). V was shortened by 6 bases and J by 4 bases, with 9 bases between the two germline ends. The CDR3 spans 13 residues. CDR3 loop: CASRREFTGELFF. In DNA form, the CDR3 reads TGTGCCAGCAGGAGGGAATTCACCGGGGAGCTGTTTTTT.

For this clone: Different DNA sequences within this sample yield the same CDR3. This chain connects TRBV18 to TRBJ1-1; D ambiguous. V gave up 4 bases and J gave up 0 bases, with 6 bases separating them. Germline loops: CDR1 KGHSH, CDR2 LQKENI. The CDR3 is made up of 13 amino acids. CDR3 DNA: TGTGCCAGCTCACAGGGAGTGAACACTGAAGCTTTCTTT. Translating it yields CASSQGVNTEAFF.

A few counts support this clone. The chain has TRBV7-2 and TRBJ2-4; 9 nucleotides agree with TRBD2. Germline-derived CDR1 and CDR2 are SGHTA and FQGNSA. CDR3 length: 17 residues. Unmatched junction bases numbered 11, after V lost 5 bases and J lost 3 bases. The DNA for the CDR3 is TGTGCCAGCAGCCCCGGGGGGCTAGCGGGAAGCAAAAACATTCAGTACTTC. Its protein product is CASSPGGLAGSKNIQYF.

This clone was detected only a few times. At one end, the junction sequence differs from germline, possibly due to a read error. In DNA, the CDR3 is TGTGCCAGCAGTGAAAAAACAGGGAACCAGGAGACCCAGTACTTC. Amino acid sequence: CASSEKTGNQETQYF. The gene calls are TRBV2 and TRBJ2-5; a weak D match, TRBD1 (6 bases). In germline, CDR1 is SNHLY, CDR2 FYNNEI. The CDR3 spans 15 residues.

In this sample, this clone turned up a few times. The chain employs TRBV5-6 and TRBJ2-7, with 9 bases identical to TRBD1. Trimming cost V 4 bases and J 3 bases; bases outside gene matches: 8. In germline, CDR1 is SGHDT, CDR2 YYEEEE. The CDR3 sequence is 15 residues long. CDR3 in DNA: TGTGCCAGCAGCATAGGACAGGGGTTCGTCTACGAGCAGTACTTC. Translation gives CASSIGQGFVYEQYF.

The rearrangement uses TRBV7-2 and TRBJ2-7, with 10 bases fitting TRBD1. The J segment lost 6 bases and the V segment lost 7 bases, leaving 12 bases of the junction unmatched. The CDR3 sequence is 15 residues long. Germline assignment: CDR1 SGHTA and CDR2 FQGNSA. CDR3 residues: CASTSQGQGRGEQYF. As DNA, the CDR3 is TGTGCCAGCACCTCTCAGGGACAGGGGAGGGGCGAGCAGTACTTC.

V is TRBV7-9 and J is TRBJ1-1; D is ambiguous. V lost 2 bases, J lost 1 base, and 8 bases lay in between. Germline V lookup: CDR1 SEHNR, CDR2 FQNEAQ (reference sequence). This CDR3 has 14 residues. For the CDR3, the DNA is TGTGCCAGCAGCTTATTAGGGAGGAACACTGAAGCTTTCTTT. Its protein is CASSLLGRNTEAFF.

The chain recombines TRBV29-1 with TRBJ1-2, with TRBD1 matching 7 bases. The CDR3 has 12 residues. Germline V gene sequence: CDR1 SQVTM, CDR2 ANQGSEA. V lost 6 bases, J lost 4 bases, and 5 bases stayed unmatched. CDR3 DNA: TGCAGCGTGCGAACAGGGGTCTATGGCTACACCTTC. Translating gives CSVRTGVYGYTF.

V and J are TRBV4-3 and TRBJ2-3; 9 bases are shared with TRBD2. Germline trimming cut 1 base from V and 4 bases from J; bases unmatched to any gene: 6. The CDR3 sequence is 16 residues long. Per the germline V gene, CDR1 is LGHNA and CDR2 is YSLEER. CDR3 bases: TGCGCCAGCAGCCAAGTGGGGCGGGAGGGCTCAGATACGCAGTATTTT. Protein: CASSQVGREGSDTQYF.

This clone appeared a few times. The chain employs TRBV5-4 and TRBJ2-5; D perhaps matches TRBD2 (6 bases). V lost 0 bases to trimming and J lost 7 bases, with 16 bases between them. CDR1 SGHNT and CDR2 YYREEE come from the germline V gene (reference sequence). This CDR3 is built from 15 residues. CDR3 region: CASSLEGRRDGTQYF. For the CDR3, the DNA is TGTGCCAGCAGCTTGGAGGGGCGGCGGGACGGGACCCAGTACTTC.

The chain recombines TRBV7-2 with TRBJ2-5; 7 bases line up with TRBD2. With 1 base clipped from V and 4 bases from J, the junction kept 6 bases outside the gene matches. This CDR3 comprises 15 residues. Germline V gene sequence: CDR1 SGHTA, CDR2 FQGNSA. CDR3 region: CASSLGAGAGETQYF. The CDR3 DNA follows: TGTGCCAGCAGCTTAGGGGCGGGAGCTGGAGAGACCCAGTACTTC.

The chain has TRBV18 and TRBJ2-7, with 10 bases aligning to TRBD2. CDR1 and CDR2 from the germline V gene are KGHSH and LQKENI. J was trimmed by 0 bases and V by 3 bases; bases with no gene match: 17. The CDR3 totals 20 residues. The CDR3 sequence is CASSPRASGGQHTSSYEQYF. The CDR3, as DNA: TGTGCCAGCTCACCGAGAGCTAGCGGGGGACAACACACTAGCTCCTACGAGCAGTACTTC.

This clone turned up a few times. Other DNA sequences in this specimen translate into the identical CDR3. The genes are TRBV10-3 and TRBJ2-7; 11 bases map to TRBD2. V shed 0 bases and J 0 bases; nucleotides not matched to a gene: 1. The CDR3 is made up of 16 amino acids. Germline CDR1 ENHRY, CDR2 SYGVKD. CDR3 loop: CAISESLAGGSYEQYF. The CDR3 nucleotides are TGTGCCATCAGTGAGTCTCTAGCGGGGGGCTCCTACGAGCAGTACTTC.

The sample holds a few counts of this clone. The rearrangement uses TRBV7-3 and TRBJ2-6; tentative D call: TRBD1 (6 bases). Trimming removed 5 bases from V and 2 bases from J, with 10 bases in between. CDR3 length: 15 residues. In germline, CDR1 is SGHTA, CDR2 FQGTGA. The CDR3 DNA sequence: TGTGCCAGCAGCACACAGGGTACTGGGGCCAACGTCCTGACTTTC. This encodes CASSTQGTGANVLTF.

The rearrangement joins TRBV7-6 to TRBJ2-3, with TRBD2 identical over 7 bases. Germline CDR1 SGHVS, CDR2 FNYEAQ. The V gene end was trimmed by 0 bases and the J gene end by 3 bases; junction bases not matched to a gene: 0. The CDR3 extends over 14 amino acids. CDR3 in amino acids: CASSLAGGTDTQYF. The CDR3 DNA sequence: TGTGCCAGCAGCTTAGCGGGAGGGACAGATACGCAGTATTTT.